This T cell receptor beta chain comes out of a study of blood T cell repertoires in COVID-19. Study details: Samples representing acute and convalescent COVID-19 were sourced from the United States, Italy and Spain. Sources were T cells, B-cell-depleted T cells, or PBMCs; the material itself was cDNA or gDNA.

Deletions cut 4 bases from V and 4 bases from J, with 11 bases between. The CDR3 loop spans 15 amino acids. Germline CDR1 reads LNHNV; CDR2 reads YYDKDF (reference sequence). As originally analysed: Using reference gene primer amplification, nucleated cell counts were estimated. Assay: immunoSEQ multiplex PCR; the TCRdb copy retains only in-frame clones and omits some. V and J calls and clone size are copied from that table; D and trimming were computed from the DNA. The table shows roughly 67,000 clones, with 85% to 90% occurring only once. Sequenced sample: peripheral blood. The source of this sequence is a woman in her sixties or seventies with acute or convalescent COVID-19. The rearrangement joins TRBV15 to TRBJ2-6; tentatively, D is TRBD2 (5 bases). The CDR3 loop is CATSTGGLGANVLTF. The CDR3, as DNA: TGTGCCACCAGCACCGGAGGTCTGGGGGCCAACGTCCTGACTTTC. Full variable domain (missing parts from reference TRBV15 and TRBJ2-6): DAMVIQNPRYQVTQFGKPVTLSCSQTLNHNVMYWYQQKSSQAPKLLFHYYDKDFNNEADTPDNFQSRRPNTSFCFLDIRSPGLGDTAMYLCATSTGGLGANVLTFGAGSRLTVL.